This T cell receptor (beta chain) originates from a study of T cell responses to AZD1222 COVID-19 vaccine. Study-wide findings and caveats: With two AZD1222 doses given, Spike-specific TCR breadth and depth both rose. The sample set comprised mostly white British donors with more females, and clonal diversity was possibly underestimated.

The CDR3 covers 13 residues. V was clipped by 0 bases and J by 5 bases, with 8 bases between them. Germline lookup yields CDR1 SGHAT and CDR2 FQNNGV. Note on this clone: Antigen unknown.

Clones were sequenced by immunoSEQ multiplex PCR, and TCRdb holds only the in-frame ones, with some missing. This table has about 130,000 clones, 75% to 90% appearing once. This receptor was identified in an adult in good health. This chain uses TRBV11-2 with TRBJ2-7; the D gene could be TRBD1 or TRBD2 (5 bases each). Specimen: peripheral blood, collected on day 0 of AZD1222 vaccination. The CDR3 DNA sequence: TGTGCCAGCAGCTTAGATCTGGGGGACGAGCAGTACTTC. Its translation is CASSLDLGDEQYF. The variable domain in full, completed from reference TRBV11-2 and TRBJ2-7, reads EAGVAQSPRYKIIEKRQSVAFWCNPISGHATLYWYQQILGQGPKLLIQFQNNGVVDDSQLPKDRFSAERLKGVDSTLKIQPAKLEDSAVYLCASSLDLGDEQYFGPGTRLTVT.